Presented here are 7 T cell receptor beta chains from one specimen sequenced in a study of T-cell reconstitution after alpha-beta-depleted transplantation in children. The authors prepared the TCRbeta library with unique molecular identifiers. TCRdb reprocessed the PCR reads via MiXCR and lists one record per CDR3 protein. This table has 7,500 to 8,500 distinct CDR3 sequences, 25% to 30% appearing once. Sequences were derived from peripheral blood, sampled 60 days after TCRalphabeta/CD19-depleted stem cell transplant. These receptors originate from a boy in the first two years of life who had a stem cell transplant for SCID, so the T cells may come from the graft donor.

V and J are TRBV19 and TRBJ2-1; D remains unclear. With 10 bases removed from V and 4 bases from J, the gap between germline ends came to 14 bases. This CDR3 is 13 amino acids long. Germline V gene lookup returns CDR1 LNHDA and CDR2 SQIVND (reference sequence). CDR3 protein: CANPEGLYNEQFF. As DNA, the CDR3 is TGTGCCAACCCCGAAGGATTATACAATGAGCAGTTCTTC.

This clonotype qualifies as medium-sized (0.01 to 0.1%). The V call is TRBV12-5, the J call TRBJ2-7; 8 bases match TRBD1. The CDR3 totals 13 residues. J gave up 5 bases and V 6 bases, and 6 bases lay outside the gene matches. CDR1 is LGHNT and CDR2 is FRNRAP in the germline V gene. The CDR3 nucleotides read TGTGCTAGTGGCGGACAGGGAAACCACGAGCAGTACTTC. This encodes CASGGQGNHEQYF.

This clonotype was seen many times. This chain's CDR3 is CASSPINSVGRVTETQYF. The DNA for the CDR3 is TGTGCCAGCTCACCAATCAATTCGGTGGGAAGGGTTACGGAGACCCAGTACTTC. The V and J genes are TRBV18 and TRBJ2-5, with D uncertain. The ends were cut back, 2 bases at V and 5 bases at J, with 24 bases in the middle. In germline, CDR1 is KGHSH, CDR2 LQKENI. The CDR3 is 18 residues long.

This clonotype is labeled as medium-sized. This chain uses TRBV3-1 with TRBJ2-5; no firm D call. V lost 0 bases and J 5 bases, leaving 7 bases between the germline ends. CDR3 length equals 13 residues. CDR1 is LGHDT and CDR2 is YNNKEL in the germline V gene (reference sequence). CDR3 sequence: CASSQDVVETQYF. As DNA, the CDR3 is TGTGCCAGCAGCCAAGATGTCGTGGAGACCCAGTACTTC.

Ten or more counts support this clonotype. The CDR3 loop is CSAITGGWTEAFF. The CDR3 DNA sequence: TGCAGTGCCATAACAGGGGGATGGACTGAAGCTTTCTTT. V usage is TRBV20-1 and J usage is TRBJ1-1; 8 bases align to TRBD1. V lost 6 bases and J lost 5; bases outside the gene matches: 8. Germline CDR1 DFQATT, CDR2 SNEGSKA (reference sequence). This CDR3 region has 13 residues.

By frequency in the sample, this clonotype is medium-sized. J is TRBJ1-5 and V is TRBV19; no definite D call. The V end was cut by 7 bases, the J end by 0 bases, with 16 bases between. The germline CDR1 and CDR2 sequences are LNHDA and SQIVND (reference sequence). The CDR3 runs 16 residues. The DNA of the CDR3 is TGTGCCAGTACGGCCGGAGCCGCTGATAGCAATCAGCCCCAGCATTTT. This sequence encodes CASTAGAADSNQPQHF. Based on the CDR3 plus reference TRBV19 and TRBJ1-5, the full variable domain is DGGITQSPKYLFRKEGQNVTLSCEQNLNHDAMYWYRQDPGQGLRLIYYSQIVNDFQKGDIAEGYSVSREKKESFPLTVTSAQKNPTAFYLCASTAGAADSNQPQHFGDGTRLSIL.

Only a few counts were recorded for this clonotype. The rearrangement joins TRBV6-1 to TRBJ2-1; TRBD1 or TRBD2 may be the D gene (7 bases each). The CDR3 runs 17 residues. With 10 bases removed from V and 1 base from J, the gap between germline ends came to 23 bases. From germline, CDR1 is MNHNS and CDR2 SASEGT. The CDR3 protein is CATILAPGGESYNEQFF. In DNA, the CDR3 is TGTGCCACAATTTTAGCACCAGGGGGGGAGTCCTACAATGAGCAGTTCTTC.